The sequence of this T cell receptor (beta chain) was determined in a study of blood T cell repertoires in COVID-19. Study background: Samples came from the United States, Italy and Spain, spanning acute and convalescent COVID-19.

Profiling relied on immunoSEQ multiplex PCR, and the TCRdb table lists in-frame clones only, not all of them. The profile shows under 200,000 clones, 70% to 90% of them singletons. With respect to this clone: Mismatch with germline at one junction end may stem from a read error.

Looked up from germline, CDR1 is MGHRA and CDR2 is YSYEKL. This CDR3 spans 13 amino acids. The chain joins TRBV4-1 to TRBJ2-7, with 9 nucleotides matching TRBD1. The sequence derives from a woman in her fifties or sixties with COVID-19, enrolled during active disease. Sequenced input: peripheral blood. CDR3 loop: CASSQPGTGKRNF. DNA for the CDR3: TGCGCCAGCAGCCAACCCGGGACAGGGAAGAGGAACTTC.